This TCR beta chain was observed in a study of long-term antiretroviral therapy in people with HIV. Turning to the study itself: Earliest sampling preceded the 2015 immediate-ART recommendation by about a decade.

Running of the v3.0 immunoSEQ assay took place at survey level. The table came from immunoSEQ multiplex PCR; TCRdb's copy has only in-frame clones and leaves some out. The sample lists around 27,000 clones, roughly 87% occurring once. V lost 5 bases and J 4 bases, leaving 10 bases between the germline ends. Germline CDR1 is SGHVS and CDR2 is FQNEAQ. The CDR3 has 13 residues. The V gene is TRBV7-8, the J gene TRBJ2-3; D is undetermined. This TCR was sampled from a young woman with HIV. The sample was unsorted PBMCs, taken 1.1 years before starting antiretroviral therapy. DNA for the CDR3: TGTGCCAGCAGCAGTCAAACAGCAGATACGCAGTATTTT. Translation: CASSSQTADTQYF.